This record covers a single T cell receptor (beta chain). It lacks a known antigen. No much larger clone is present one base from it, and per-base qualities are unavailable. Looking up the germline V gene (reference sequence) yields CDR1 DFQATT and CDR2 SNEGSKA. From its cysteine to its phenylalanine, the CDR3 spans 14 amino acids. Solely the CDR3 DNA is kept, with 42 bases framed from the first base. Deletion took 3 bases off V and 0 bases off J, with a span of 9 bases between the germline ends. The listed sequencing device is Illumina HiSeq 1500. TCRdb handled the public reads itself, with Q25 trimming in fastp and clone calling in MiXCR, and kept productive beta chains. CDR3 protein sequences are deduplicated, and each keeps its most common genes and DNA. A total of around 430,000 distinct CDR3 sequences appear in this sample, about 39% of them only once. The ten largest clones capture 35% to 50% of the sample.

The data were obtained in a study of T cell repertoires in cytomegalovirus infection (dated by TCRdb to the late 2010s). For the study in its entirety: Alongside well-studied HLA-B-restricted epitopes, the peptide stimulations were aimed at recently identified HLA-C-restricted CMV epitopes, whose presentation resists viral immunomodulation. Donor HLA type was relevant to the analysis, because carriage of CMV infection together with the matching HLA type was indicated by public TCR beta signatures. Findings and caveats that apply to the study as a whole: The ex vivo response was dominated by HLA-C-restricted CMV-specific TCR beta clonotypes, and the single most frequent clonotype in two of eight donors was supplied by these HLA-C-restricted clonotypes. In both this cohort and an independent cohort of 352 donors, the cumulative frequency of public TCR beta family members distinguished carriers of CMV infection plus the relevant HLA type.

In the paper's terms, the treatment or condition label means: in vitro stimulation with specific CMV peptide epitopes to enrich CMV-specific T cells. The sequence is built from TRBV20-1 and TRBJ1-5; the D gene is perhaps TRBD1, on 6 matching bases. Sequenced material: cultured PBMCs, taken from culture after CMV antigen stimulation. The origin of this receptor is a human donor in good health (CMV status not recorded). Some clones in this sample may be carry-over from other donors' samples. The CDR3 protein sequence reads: CSARTGYSNQPQHF. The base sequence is TGCAGTGCTAGGACAGGTTATAGCAATCAGCCCCAGCATTTT.